This T cell receptor (beta chain) was sequenced in a study of cytotoxic CD8 clonotypes in ibrutinib-treated CLL. The CDR3 runs 14 residues. V gave up 4 bases and J gave up 1 base, with 10 bases separating them. CDR1 MNHEY and CDR2 SMNVEV come from the germline V gene (reference sequence). Generated by immunoSEQ multiplex PCR, the TCRdb table keeps only in-frame clones and is missing some. Of around 300,000 clones listed, 70% to 80% were seen once; the top ten hold 5% to 7%. The J gene is TRBJ1-1, the V gene TRBV27, with D maybe TRBD1 (5 bases). The clonotype was recovered from a human donor with chronic lymphocytic leukemia. This sample comprised PBMCs, obtained before ibrutinib treatment. CDR3 DNA sequence: TGTGCCAGCAGTTGGGACCAGAAGAACACTGAAGCTTTCTTT. Its translation is CASSWDQKNTEAFF.